A selection of T cell receptor beta chains follows, all from one sample in a study of tumor-infiltrating lymphocytes in primary liver carcinoma. TCRdb fed the multiplex PCR reads into MiXCR, producing one record per CDR3 protein. The data contain 300,000 to 350,000 distinct CDR3 sequences, 50% to 75% of them singletons. The material sequenced was peripheral blood. Receptors originate from a woman in her twenties or thirties with primary liver carcinoma and hepatitis B virus infection. Both conserved end residues are trimmed from each CDR3. Expanded clones are given a class, and other clones once, few, many or no size at all.

j_call	clone_size	v_call	cdr3_aa
TRBJ2-1	-	TRBV13	ASSSLLETYNEQF
TRBJ2-3	few	TRBV5-5	ASSLGLAVDTQY
TRBJ1-2	-	TRBV5-4	ASSRGTGSGLFYGYT
TRBJ2-3	-	TRBV6-5	VSSTSGGDTQY
TRBJ2-1	-	TRBV11-2	TSSLELRGNEQF
TRBJ1-6	-	TRBV11-2	ANSGYPTTSYNSPLH
TRBJ2-1	-	TRBV7-8	AGSPFGTGVYNEQF
TRBJ1-6	many	TRBV12-3/TRBV12-4	ASRDGTPGSPLH
TRBJ2-7	-	TRBV11-2	ASSPATSSYEQY
TRBJ2-3	-	TRBV7-8	ASSSARLAGPTDTQY
TRBJ2-2	-	TRBV2	ASTPKRVNTGELF
TRBJ1-1	-	TRBV28	ASRSGQGDTEAF
TRBJ2-1	-	TRBV10-3	AISDSSARQSSYNEQF
TRBJ2-1	-	TRBV6-6	ASILVGTSSYDEQF
TRBJ1-4	many	TRBV29-1	SVGKTTNEKLF
TRBJ2-5	-	TRBV10-1	ASSEGTVAKETQY
TRBJ2-7	-	TRBV7-9	ASSLVAWADQY
TRBJ2-1	-	TRBV12-3/TRBV12-4	ASVGGMYNEQF
TRBJ2-7	many	TRBV12-3/TRBV12-4	ASSLNSIRWEQY
TRBJ2-7	many	TRBV29-1	SVYSGGYEQY
TRBJ2-2	few	TRBV28	ASSLPQRINTGELF
TRBJ1-2	few	TRBV6-1	ATQASRRTGYT
TRBJ2-7	-	TRBV12-5	ASGLARGYEQY
TRBJ2-1	-	TRBV11-1	ASSPTSGRTYDEQF
TRBJ1-1	-	TRBV6-1	ASSASRARGAEAL
TRBJ2-1	-	TRBV11-2	ASSPWTNAYNERF
TRBJ2-3	many	TRBV6-6	ASSWQGTDTQY
TRBJ1-5	-	TRBV6-1	ASRPGRNLWGNQPQH
TRBJ2-7	-	TRBV6-7	ASSPFRREFHEQY
TRBJ2-7	-	TRBV5-4	ASSLAETSVNYEQY
TRBJ1-1	few	TRBV28	ASRTGFEAF
TRBJ2-3	-	TRBV12-5	ASGLVLQGSGTQY
TRBJ2-7	-	TRBV14	ASSQDLSGSRTYEQY
TRBJ1-5	-	TRBV6-5	ASSDRDNNQPQH
TRBJ2-2	few	TRBV6-2/TRBV6-3	ASSWSGGGAGELF
TRBJ2-3	-	TRBV11-2	VSSFTGSTDTQY
TRBJ2-1	few	TRBV11-3	VSYRQDREEF
TRBJ1-5	-	TRBV11-1	ASSLMSNKPQH
TRBJ2-7	-	TRBV11-2	ASGLAGTSSLLVY
TRBJ2-3	-	TRBV11-2	DSSRRSTSGSTGTQY
TRBJ2-1	-	TRBV29-1	SVSGLMFLYEKF
TRBJ2-4	-	TRBV11-2	ANSLGGLHKNIRY
TRBJ1-2	many	TRBV6-6	ASSYLETNNYGYT
TRBJ1-3	-	TRBV28	ASSLAQSSTIY
TRBJ1-1	-	TRBV4-1	ASTQYDRWTSEAF
TRBJ2-7	few	TRBV6-6	ASSLEGTLRAEQY